This T cell receptor beta chain comes out of a study of blood T cell repertoires in COVID-19. Looking at the study overall: Donors in the United States, Italy and Spain gave samples during acute or convalescent COVID-19. In each case, the material was cDNA or gDNA derived from T cells, B-cell-depleted T cells, or PBMCs.

CDR3 length: 16 amino acids. After removal of 4 bases from V and 2 bases from J, the junction contained 6 bases not matched to a gene. The germline CDR1 and CDR2 sequences are LGHDT and YNNKEL (reference sequence). Study processing details: Reference gene primer amplification gave nucleated cell count estimates. Sequencing used immunoSEQ multiplex PCR; TCRdb keeps in-frame clones, though not all of them. The V and J calls and clone size were taken over from that table, and D and trimming were inferred from the DNA. The table lists approximately 150,000 clones, more than 70% of them singletons. The gene calls are TRBV3-1 (or the pseudogene TRBV3-2) and TRBJ2-3; 10 nucleotides line up with TRBD2. Sequencing used peripheral blood. The clonotype comes from a human donor in a cohort sampled during active COVID-19. The CDR3 coding sequence is TGTGCCAGCAGCCTAGCGGGGGGCGGGAACACAGATACGCAGTATTTT. Residues: CASSLAGGGNTDTQYF.